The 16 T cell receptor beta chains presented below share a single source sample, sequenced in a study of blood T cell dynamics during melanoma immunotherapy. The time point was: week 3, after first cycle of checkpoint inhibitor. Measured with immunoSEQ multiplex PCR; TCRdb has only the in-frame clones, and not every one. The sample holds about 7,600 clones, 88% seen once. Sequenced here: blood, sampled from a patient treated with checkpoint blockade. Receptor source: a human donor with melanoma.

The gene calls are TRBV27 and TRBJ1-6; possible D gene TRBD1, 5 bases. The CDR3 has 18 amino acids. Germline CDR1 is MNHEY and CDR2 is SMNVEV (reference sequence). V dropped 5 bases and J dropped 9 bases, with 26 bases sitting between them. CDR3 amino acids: CASSTTQGAATLGSPLHF. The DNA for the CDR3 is TGTGCCAGCAGTACGACCCAGGGAGCGGCCACTCTCGGTTCACCCCTCCACTTT.

The CDR3, as DNA: TGTGCCAGTAGTAGCCGGACAGGGGGCGACTATGGCTACACCTTC. It codes for CASSSRTGGDYGYTF. The chain couples TRBV19 to TRBJ1-2; 11 bases match TRBD1. Germline V lookup: CDR1 LNHDA, CDR2 SQIVND (reference sequence). This CDR3 comprises 15 residues. J lost 3 bases, V lost 4 bases, and 4 bases had no gene match.

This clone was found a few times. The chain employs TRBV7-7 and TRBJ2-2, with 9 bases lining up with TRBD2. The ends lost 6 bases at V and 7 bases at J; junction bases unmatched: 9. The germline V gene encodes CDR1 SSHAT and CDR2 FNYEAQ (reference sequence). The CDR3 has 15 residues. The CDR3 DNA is TGTGCCAGCAGAGCCGAAAGCGGGAGGTACGGGGAGCTGTTTTTT. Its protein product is CASRAESGRYGELFF. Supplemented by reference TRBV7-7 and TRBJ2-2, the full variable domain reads GAGVSQSPRYKVTKRGQDVTLRCDPISSHATLYWYQQALGQGPEFLTYFNYEAQPDKSGLPSDRFSAERPEGSISTLTIQRTEQRDSAMYRCASRAESGRYGELFFGEGSRLTVL.

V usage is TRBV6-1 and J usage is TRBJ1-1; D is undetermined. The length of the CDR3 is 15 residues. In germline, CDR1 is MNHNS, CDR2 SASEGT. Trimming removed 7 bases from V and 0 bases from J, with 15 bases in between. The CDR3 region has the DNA TGTGCCAGCAACTCGGGGATGTTAATGAACACTGAAGCTTTCTTT. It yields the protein CASNSGMLMNTEAFF.

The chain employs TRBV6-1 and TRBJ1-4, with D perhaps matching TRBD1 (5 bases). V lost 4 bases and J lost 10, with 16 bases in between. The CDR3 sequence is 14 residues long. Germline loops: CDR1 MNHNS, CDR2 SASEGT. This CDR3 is CASSGGSLGGKLFF. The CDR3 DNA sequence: TGTGCCAGCAGTGGGGGGTCCCTCGGCGGAAAACTGTTTTTT.

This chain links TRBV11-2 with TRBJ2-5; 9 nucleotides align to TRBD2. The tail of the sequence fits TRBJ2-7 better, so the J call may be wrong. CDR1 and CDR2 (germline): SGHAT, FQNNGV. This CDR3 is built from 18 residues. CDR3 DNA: TGTGCCAGCAGCTTAGATCACGCCGGGACTAGCAGGTCCTACGAGCAGTACTTC. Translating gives CASSLDHAGTSRSYEQYF.

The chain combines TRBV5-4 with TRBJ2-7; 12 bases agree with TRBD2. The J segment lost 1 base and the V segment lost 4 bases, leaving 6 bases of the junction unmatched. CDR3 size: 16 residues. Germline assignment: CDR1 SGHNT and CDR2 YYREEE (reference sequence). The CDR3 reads CASSPPGLAGSYEQYF. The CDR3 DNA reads TGTGCCAGCAGCCCCCCCGGACTAGCGGGGTCCTACGAGCAGTACTTC.

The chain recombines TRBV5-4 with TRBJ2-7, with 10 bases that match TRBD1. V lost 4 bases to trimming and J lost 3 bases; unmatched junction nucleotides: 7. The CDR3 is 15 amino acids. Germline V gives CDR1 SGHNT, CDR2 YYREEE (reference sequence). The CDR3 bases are TGTGCCAGCAGCACAGGACAGGGGGGGAACTACGAGCAGTACTTC. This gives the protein CASSTGQGGNYEQYF.

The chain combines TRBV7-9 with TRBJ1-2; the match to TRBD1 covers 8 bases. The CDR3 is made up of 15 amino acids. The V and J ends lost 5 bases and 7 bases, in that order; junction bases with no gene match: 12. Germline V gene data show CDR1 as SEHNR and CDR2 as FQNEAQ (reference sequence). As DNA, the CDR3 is TGTGCCAGCAGCCCTGGAGGACAGGGTCGGAGTGGCTACACCTTC. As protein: CASSPGGQGRSGYTF.

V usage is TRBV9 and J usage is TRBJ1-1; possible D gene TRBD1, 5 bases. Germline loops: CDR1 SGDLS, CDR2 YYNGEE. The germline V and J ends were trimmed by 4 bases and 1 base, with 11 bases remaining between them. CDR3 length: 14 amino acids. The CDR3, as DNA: TGTGCCAGCAGCCGAAGCCAGGGGAACACTGAAGCTTTCTTT. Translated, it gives CASSRSQGNTEAFF.

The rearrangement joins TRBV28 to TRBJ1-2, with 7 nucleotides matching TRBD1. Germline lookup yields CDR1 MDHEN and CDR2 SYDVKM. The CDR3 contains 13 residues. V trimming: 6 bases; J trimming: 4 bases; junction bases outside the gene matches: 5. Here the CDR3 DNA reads TGTGCCAGCAGGGATAGGGACAGCTATGGCTACACCTTC. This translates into CASRDRDSYGYTF.

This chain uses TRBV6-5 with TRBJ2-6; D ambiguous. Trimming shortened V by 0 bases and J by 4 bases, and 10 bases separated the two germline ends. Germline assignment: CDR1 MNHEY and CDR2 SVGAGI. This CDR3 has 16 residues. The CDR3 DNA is TGTGCCAGCAGTTACTCTGCGGCTACCGGGGCCAACGTCCTGACTTTC. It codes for CASSYSAATGANVLTF.

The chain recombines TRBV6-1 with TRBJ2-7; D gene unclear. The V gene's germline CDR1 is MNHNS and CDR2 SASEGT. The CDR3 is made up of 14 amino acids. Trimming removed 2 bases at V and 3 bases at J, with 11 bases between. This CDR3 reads CASSERKYNYEQYF. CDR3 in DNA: TGTGCCAGCAGTGAAAGGAAATACAACTACGAGCAGTACTTC.

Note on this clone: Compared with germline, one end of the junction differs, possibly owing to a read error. Here the CDR3 reads CASSLVTGYLHF. As DNA, the CDR3 is TGTGCCAGCAGCTTAGTGACAGGGTATCTCCACTTC. The V and J genes are TRBV7-9 and TRBJ1-2; 7 bases match TRBD1. The CDR3 is 12 amino acids. Germline V gene sequence: CDR1 SEHNR, CDR2 FQNEAQ (reference sequence).

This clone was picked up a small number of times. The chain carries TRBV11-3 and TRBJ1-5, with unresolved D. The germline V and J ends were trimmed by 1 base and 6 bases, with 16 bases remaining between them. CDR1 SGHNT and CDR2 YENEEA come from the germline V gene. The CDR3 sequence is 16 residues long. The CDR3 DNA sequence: TGTGCCAGCAGCTTAGCGATCGGGCGGATTGGTCAGCCCCAGCATTTT. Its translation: CASSLAIGRIGQPQHF.

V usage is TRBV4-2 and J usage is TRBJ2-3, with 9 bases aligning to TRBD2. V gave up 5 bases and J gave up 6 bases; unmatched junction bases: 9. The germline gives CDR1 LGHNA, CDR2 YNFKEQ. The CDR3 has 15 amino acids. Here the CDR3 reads CASSERRGGTDTQYF. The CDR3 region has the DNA TGTGCCAGCAGCGAAAGGCGGGGGGGGACGGATACGCAGTATTTT.